A selection of T cell receptor beta chains follows, all from one sample in a study of blood T cell repertoires in COVID-19. Sequencing was performed with immunoSEQ multiplex PCR; in TCRdb, only in-frame clones are kept and a portion is missing. Here the sample spans 150,000 to 200,000 clones, roughly 90% being singletons. Sequenced input: peripheral blood. The receptors here all came from a man aged 55 to 70 with active or convalescent COVID-19. Both conserved end residues are trimmed from each CDR3. The order of the fields is V gene, J gene, CDR3 protein.

v_call: TRBV7-9; j_call: TRBJ1-1; cdr3_aa: ASSFRSDRLNTEAF
v_call: TRBV28; j_call: TRBJ1-5; cdr3_aa: ASSLRASGLGGNQPQH
v_call: TRBV6-5; j_call: TRBJ2-7; cdr3_aa: ASRRSGGETYEQY
v_call: TRBV18; j_call: TRBJ2-7; cdr3_aa: ASSLTGSYEQY
v_call: TRBV18; j_call: TRBJ2-7; cdr3_aa: ASSPGTATYEQY
v_call: TRBV5-8; j_call: TRBJ1-1; cdr3_aa: ASSFYQGANTEAF
v_call: TRBV5-1; j_call: TRBJ2-5; cdr3_aa: ASMASGGVQETQY
v_call: TRBV5-1; j_call: TRBJ2-2; cdr3_aa: ASSYDGTPNTGELF
v_call: TRBV7-8; j_call: TRBJ2-1; cdr3_aa: ASSPRGRETGNEQF
v_call: TRBV4-2; j_call: TRBJ1-5; cdr3_aa: ASSQGDRVGNQPQH
v_call: TRBV2; j_call: TRBJ2-7; cdr3_aa: ASTQDRDREQY
v_call: TRBV12-3/TRBV12-4; j_call: TRBJ1-2; cdr3_aa: ASSLQGRYGYT
v_call: TRBV2; j_call: TRBJ2-7; cdr3_aa: ASSELSYEQY
v_call: TRBV5-5; j_call: TRBJ2-7; cdr3_aa: ASSPGVLNSYEQY
v_call: TRBV3-1/TRBV3-2; j_call: TRBJ1-2; cdr3_aa: ASSRSDTSLGGYGYT
v_call: TRBV3-1/TRBV3-2; j_call: TRBJ1-2; cdr3_aa: ASSQVISQARGYT
v_call: TRBV2; j_call: TRBJ2-7; cdr3_aa: ASEGGRREQY
v_call: TRBV15; j_call: TRBJ2-2; cdr3_aa: ATSRPGTGHTGELF
v_call: TRBV6-5; j_call: TRBJ1-2; cdr3_aa: ASSYSWGDYGYT
v_call: TRBV11-1; j_call: TRBJ1-1; cdr3_aa: ASSSPGIMNTEAF
v_call: TRBV6-5; j_call: TRBJ2-5; cdr3_aa: ASSRLALFGETQY
v_call: TRBV5-1; j_call: TRBJ2-2; cdr3_aa: ASSLWAEVPGELF
v_call: TRBV3-1/TRBV3-2; j_call: TRBJ1-6; cdr3_aa: ASSLGHHNSPLH
v_call: TRBV3-1/TRBV3-2; j_call: TRBJ1-1; cdr3_aa: ASSQGGGTEAF
v_call: TRBV5-1; j_call: TRBJ1-2; cdr3_aa: ASSKGQGTFDGYT
v_call: TRBV19; j_call: TRBJ1-6; cdr3_aa: ASSIGVDRRYNSPLH
v_call: TRBV7-9; j_call: TRBJ2-7; cdr3_aa: ASSSYRAGEQY
v_call: TRBV30; j_call: TRBJ2-1; cdr3_aa: AWSTSFPRVEQF
v_call: TRBV7-6; j_call: TRBJ1-3; cdr3_aa: ASSPIQASSGNTIY
v_call: TRBV19; j_call: TRBJ2-3; cdr3_aa: ASSTRDRGRRTDTQY
v_call: TRBV2; j_call: TRBJ1-4; cdr3_aa: ASSEIRGANEKLF
v_call: TRBV14; j_call: TRBJ1-2; cdr3_aa: ASSQLNSVIYT
v_call: TRBV12-2; j_call: TRBJ1-4; cdr3_aa: APRGGRSNEKLF
v_call: TRBV21-1; j_call: TRBJ1-2; cdr3_aa: ASSKMPQGTYGYT
v_call: TRBV11-2; j_call: TRBJ1-1; cdr3_aa: ASSFYGETEAF
v_call: TRBV4-2; j_call: TRBJ1-2; cdr3_aa: ASSQENRGYGYT
v_call: TRBV18; j_call: TRBJ1-2; cdr3_aa: ASSSQGIYGYT
v_call: TRBV6-4; j_call: TRBJ1-6; cdr3_aa: ASSPGQGYSPLH
v_call: TRBV27; j_call: TRBJ2-7; cdr3_aa: ASSRDRPVKGLAVSYEQY
v_call: TRBV7-9; j_call: TRBJ1-4; cdr3_aa: ASSLDRARKLF
v_call: TRBV6-5; j_call: TRBJ1-5; cdr3_aa: ASTSHRGDNQPQH
v_call: TRBV3-1/TRBV3-2; j_call: TRBJ1-1; cdr3_aa: ASSEDRGLTEAF
v_call: TRBV18; j_call: TRBJ1-5; cdr3_aa: ASSPNFNGNQPQH
v_call: TRBV10-2; j_call: TRBJ1-1; cdr3_aa: ASAGTVTEAF
v_call: TRBV29-1; j_call: TRBJ2-3; cdr3_aa: SVNPGRRDTQY
v_call: TRBV5-6; j_call: TRBJ1-6; cdr3_aa: ASSIRNSPLH
v_call: TRBV24-1; j_call: TRBJ1-2; cdr3_aa: ATSDKGAGYT
v_call: TRBV11-3; j_call: TRBJ2-5; cdr3_aa: ASSLGRGAQETQY
v_call: TRBV29-1; j_call: TRBJ1-2; cdr3_aa: SVESGQGHYGYT
v_call: TRBV30; j_call: TRBJ1-2; cdr3_aa: AWDIRARGYT
v_call: TRBV7-2; j_call: TRBJ2-3; cdr3_aa: ASSLDLDTDTQY
v_call: TRBV6-5; j_call: TRBJ2-1; cdr3_aa: ASTSTGTGLEQF